This TCR beta chain is from a study of T cells in Graves' hyperthyroidism and ophthalmopathy. Study-wide results and limits: In blood, most of the thyroid clonotypes expanded above 0.001 were also present.

In regard to this clonotype: Its antigen is not known.

Any patient presenting with uncontrolled infection, other autoimmune disease, pregnancy or lactation was left out. V lost 0 bases and J lost 7, with 13 bases in between. The CDR3 sequence is 16 residues long. Per the germline V gene, CDR1 is SGHVS and CDR2 is FNYEAQ. What was amplified from RNA transcripts were TCR beta CDR3 regions. A first-round RT-PCR of the TCR CDR3 used the HTBI primer set. TCRdb ran MiXCR on the multiplex PCR reads and lists one entry per CDR3 protein. The sample includes hundreds of thousands of distinct CDR3 sequences, 14% of them seen just once. The rearrangement joins TRBV7-6 to TRBJ1-6; D unclear. The specimen sequenced was blood. The TCR sequence derives from a woman aged 50 to 65 with Graves' ophthalmopathy. Written as DNA, the CDR3 is TGTGCCAGCAGCTTAGCGCATGCCGATAGGAATTCACCCCTCCACTTT. This codes for CASSLAHADRNSPLHF. The full variable domain, its missing parts supplied by reference TRBV7-6 and TRBJ1-6, is GAGVSQSPRYKVTKRGQDVALRCDPISGHVSLYWYRQALGQGPEFLTYFNYEAQQDKSGLPNDRFSAERPEGSISTLTIQRTEQRDSAMYRCASSLAHADRNSPLHFGNGTRLTVT.